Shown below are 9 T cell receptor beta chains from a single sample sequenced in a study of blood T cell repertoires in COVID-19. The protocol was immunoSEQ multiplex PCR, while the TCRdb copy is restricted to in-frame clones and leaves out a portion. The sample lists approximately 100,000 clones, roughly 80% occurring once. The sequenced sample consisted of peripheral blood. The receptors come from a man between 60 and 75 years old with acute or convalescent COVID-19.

CDR3 loop: CASSLGTPFNYGYTF. Here the CDR3 DNA reads TGTGCCAGCAGCCTCGGGACACCTTTTAACTATGGCTACACCTTC. V and J are TRBV5-6 and TRBJ1-2; D is possibly TRBD1 (6 bases). V dropped 4 bases and J dropped 1 base, with 14 bases sitting between them. The CDR3 has 15 amino acids. Per the germline V gene, CDR1 is SGHDT and CDR2 is YYEEEE.

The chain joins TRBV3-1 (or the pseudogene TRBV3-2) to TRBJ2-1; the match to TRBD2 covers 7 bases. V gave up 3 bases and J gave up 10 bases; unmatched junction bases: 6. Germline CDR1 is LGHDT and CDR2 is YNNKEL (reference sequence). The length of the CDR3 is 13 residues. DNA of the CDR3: TGTGCCAGCAGCCAGGTGACTAGCTACGAGCAGTTCTTC. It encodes CASSQVTSYEQFF.

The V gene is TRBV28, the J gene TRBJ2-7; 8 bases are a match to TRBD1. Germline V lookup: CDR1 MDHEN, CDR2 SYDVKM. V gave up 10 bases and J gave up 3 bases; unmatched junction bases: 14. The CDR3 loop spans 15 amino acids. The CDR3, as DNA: TGTGCCACCAAGGCTTGGACAGGGAGTAACTACGAGCAGTACTTC. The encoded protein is CATKAWTGSNYEQYF.

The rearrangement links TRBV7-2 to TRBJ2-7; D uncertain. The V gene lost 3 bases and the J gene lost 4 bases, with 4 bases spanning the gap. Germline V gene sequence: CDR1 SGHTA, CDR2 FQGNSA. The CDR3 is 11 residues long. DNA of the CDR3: TGTGCCAGCAGCTTTCGGTACGAGCAGTACTTC. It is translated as CASSFRYEQYF. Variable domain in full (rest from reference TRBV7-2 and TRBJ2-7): GAGVSQSPSNKVTEKGKDVELRCDPISGHTALYWYRQSLGQGLEFLIYFQGNSAPDKSGLPSDRFSAERTGGSVSTLTIQRTQQEDSAVYLCASSFRYEQYFGPGTRLTVT.

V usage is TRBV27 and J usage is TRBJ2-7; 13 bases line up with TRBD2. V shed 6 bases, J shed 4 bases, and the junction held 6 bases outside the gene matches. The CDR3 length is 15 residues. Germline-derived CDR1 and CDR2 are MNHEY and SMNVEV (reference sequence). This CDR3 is CASSLTSGGAYEQYF. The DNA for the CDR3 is TGTGCCAGCAGCCTAACTAGCGGGGGGGCTTACGAGCAGTACTTC.

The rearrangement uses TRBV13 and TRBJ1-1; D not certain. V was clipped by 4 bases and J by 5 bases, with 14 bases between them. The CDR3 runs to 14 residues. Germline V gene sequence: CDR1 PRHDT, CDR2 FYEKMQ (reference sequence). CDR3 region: CASSSPPGGTEAFF. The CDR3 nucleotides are TGTGCCAGCAGCTCCCCGCCGGGAGGGACTGAAGCTTTCTTT.

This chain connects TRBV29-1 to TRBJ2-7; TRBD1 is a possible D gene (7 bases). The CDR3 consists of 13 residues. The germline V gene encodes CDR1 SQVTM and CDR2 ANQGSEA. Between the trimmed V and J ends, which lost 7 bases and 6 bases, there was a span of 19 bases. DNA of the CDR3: TGCAGCGCGAGGCGGGACAGACCTCTCGAGCAGTACTTC. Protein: CSARRDRPLEQYF.

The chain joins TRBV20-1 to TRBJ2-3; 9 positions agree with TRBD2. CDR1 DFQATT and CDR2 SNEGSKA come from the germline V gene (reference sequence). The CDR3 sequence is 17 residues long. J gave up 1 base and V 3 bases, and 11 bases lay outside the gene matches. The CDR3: CSASKLAGGRGTDTQYF. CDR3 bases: TGCAGTGCTAGTAAACTAGCGGGTGGCAGGGGCACAGATACGCAGTATTTT.

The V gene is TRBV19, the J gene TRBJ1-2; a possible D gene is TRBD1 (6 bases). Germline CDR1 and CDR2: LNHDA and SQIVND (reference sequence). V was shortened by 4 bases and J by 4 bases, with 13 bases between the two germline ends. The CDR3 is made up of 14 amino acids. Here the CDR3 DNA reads TGTGCCAGTAGTAAAACCGGGACAACCTATGGCTACACCTTC. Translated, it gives CASSKTGTTYGYTF.